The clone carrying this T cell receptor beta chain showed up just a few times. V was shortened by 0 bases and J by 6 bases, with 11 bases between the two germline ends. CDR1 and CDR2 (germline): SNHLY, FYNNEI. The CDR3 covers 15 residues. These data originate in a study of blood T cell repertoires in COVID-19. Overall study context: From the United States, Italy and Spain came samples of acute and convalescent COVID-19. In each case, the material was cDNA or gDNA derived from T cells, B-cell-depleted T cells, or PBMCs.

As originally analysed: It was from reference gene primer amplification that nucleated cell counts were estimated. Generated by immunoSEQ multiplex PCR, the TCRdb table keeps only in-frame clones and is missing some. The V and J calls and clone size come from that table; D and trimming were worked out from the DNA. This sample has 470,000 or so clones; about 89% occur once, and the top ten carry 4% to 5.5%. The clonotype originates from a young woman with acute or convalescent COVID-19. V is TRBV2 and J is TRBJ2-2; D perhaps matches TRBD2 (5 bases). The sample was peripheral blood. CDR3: CASSEARLAPGELFF. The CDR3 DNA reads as TGTGCCAGCAGTGAAGCACGGCTAGCCCCCGGGGAGCTGTTTTTT.